The 20 T cell receptor beta chains in this list originate from one sample, sequenced in a study of cytomegalovirus exposure and HLA in healthy donors. This table comes from immunoSEQ multiplex PCR, and its TCRdb copy is limited to in-frame clones, with some not included. The data hold about 70,000 clones, with over 90% observed a single time. The sequencing input was PBMCs. These TCRs come from a man in his late teens or twenties in good health and CMV-seropositive.

The rearrangement uses TRBV27 and TRBJ2-1; 9 nucleotides match TRBD2. Germline trimming cut 3 bases from V and 6 bases from J; bases unmatched to any gene: 6. The germline CDR1 and CDR2 sequences are MNHEY and SMNVEV (reference sequence). This CDR3 comprises 15 residues. CDR3 sequence (DNA): TGTGCCAGCAGTTTGGTGACTAGCGGTGTCAATGAGCAGTTCTTC. It specifies CASSLVTSGVNEQFF.

The J gene is TRBJ2-5, the V gene TRBV14; 7 nucleotides match TRBD1. This CDR3 contains 13 residues. Germline V gives CDR1 SGHDN, CDR2 FVKESK. J gave up 5 bases and V 1 base, and 1 base lay outside the gene matches. CDR3 DNA sequence: TGTGCCAGCAGCCAAGGAGGGGGCGAGACCCAGTACTTC. Its translation is CASSQGGGETQYF.

This clone was seen more than once but under ten times. The rearrangement uses TRBV10-1 and TRBJ2-7, with D perhaps matching TRBD2 (7 bases). This CDR3 has 12 residues. V lost 6 bases to trimming and J lost 5 bases, with 11 bases between them. Looked up from germline, CDR1 is WNHNN and CDR2 is SYGVQD (reference sequence). The DNA of the CDR3 is TGCGCCAGCAGCCGGGGGGCGGACGAGCAGTACTTC. It is translated as CASSRGADEQYF.

This chain joins TRBV4-1 and TRBJ1-1; TRBD1 matches at 9 bases. V lost 5 bases to trimming and J lost 6 bases; unmatched junction nucleotides: 10. CDR1 is MGHRA, CDR2 YSYEKL, per germline. CDR3 length equals 15 residues. The CDR3 region is CASSTRTGEVAEAFF. CDR3 nucleotides: TGCGCCAGCAGCACTCGGACAGGGGAGGTCGCTGAAGCTTTCTTT.

The chain links TRBV6-5 to TRBJ2-7; no firm D call. The CDR3 is 15 amino acids. Germline V gene data show CDR1 as MNHEY and CDR2 as SVGAGI. Trimming left V 0 bases short and J 0 bases short, with 9 bases between. CDR3 bases: TGTGCCAGCAGTTACTCCACTGGCGGCTCCTACGAGCAGTACTTC. It specifies CASSYSTGGSYEQYF.

The genes are TRBV28 and TRBJ2-3; D perhaps matches TRBD1 (5 bases). From germline, CDR1 is MDHEN and CDR2 SYDVKM. V was trimmed by 7 bases and J by 2 bases, leaving 10 bases between them. The CDR3 has 13 amino acids. The CDR3 DNA is TGTGCCAGCACCTCAGGGTCCACAGATACGCAGTATTTT. This encodes CASTSGSTDTQYF.

V usage is TRBV7-2 and J usage is TRBJ2-1; 8 bases line up with TRBD2. Germline V gene sequence: CDR1 SGHTA, CDR2 FQGNSA. V lost 6 bases and J lost 3; bases outside the gene matches: 10. This CDR3 is built from 16 residues. In DNA form, the CDR3 reads TGTGCCAGCAGTTTGTCGGGAGCGGGAGTCTACAATGAGCAGTTCTTC. Protein sequence: CASSLSGAGVYNEQFF.

The rearrangement joins TRBV30 to TRBJ2-2; D gene uncertain. CDR1 and CDR2 from the germline V gene are GTSNPN and SVGIG (reference sequence). The CDR3 is made up of 13 amino acids. V lost 0 bases to trimming and J lost 8 bases, with 10 bases between them. DNA of the CDR3: TGTGCCTGGAGTGTATTCCGAGTTGGGGAGCTGTTTTTT. Residues: CAWSVFRVGELFF.

This chain connects TRBV5-1 to TRBJ1-4, with 7 bases that match TRBD1. Germline CDR1 is SGHRS and CDR2 is YFSETQ. With 4 bases clipped from V and 4 bases from J, the junction kept 4 bases outside the gene matches. The CDR3 runs to 14 residues. The CDR3 protein is CASSGDSFNEKLFF. In nucleotides, the CDR3 is TGCGCCAGCAGCGGGGACAGCTTTAATGAAAAACTGTTTTTT.

The chain uses TRBV2 and TRBJ2-3; possibly TRBD2 for D (6 bases). Trimming cost V 3 bases and J 1 base, with 11 bases left between them. Germline V gives CDR1 SNHLY, CDR2 FYNNEI. The CDR3 contains 15 residues. The CDR3 sequence is CASSEEGTGTDTQYF. CDR3 nucleotide sequence: TGTGCCAGCAGTGAGGAGGGGACGGGCACAGATACGCAGTATTTT.

The chain is built from TRBV27 and TRBJ2-7; 7 bases are a match to TRBD2. This CDR3 region has 14 residues. Per the germline V gene, CDR1 is MNHEY and CDR2 is SMNVEV (reference sequence). Trimming took 2 bases from V and 4 from J; bases not matched to a gene: 5. The CDR3 sequence is CASSLAAGLYEQYF. CDR3 DNA: TGTGCCAGCAGTTTAGCAGCGGGGCTGTACGAGCAGTACTTC.

The chain joins TRBV5-6 to TRBJ2-5; D remains ambiguous. Germline CDR1 SGHDT, CDR2 YYEEEE. Between the trimmed V and J ends, which lost 0 bases and 5 bases, there was a span of 11 bases. The CDR3 is 14 residues long. This chain's CDR3 is CASSLAGARETQYF. The CDR3 DNA reads TGTGCCAGCAGCTTGGCCGGTGCTCGGGAGACCCAGTACTTC.

The V and J genes are TRBV29-1 and TRBJ2-5; TRBD2 matches at 8 bases. The CDR3 runs to 15 residues. Per the germline V gene, CDR1 is SQVTM and CDR2 is ANQGSEA. V was clipped by 3 bases and J by 3 bases; unmatched bases: 9. CDR3 residues: CSVDGRALGEETQYF. For the CDR3, the DNA is TGCAGCGTTGACGGGAGGGCCCTCGGGGAAGAGACCCAGTACTTC.

The chain employs TRBV5-1 and TRBJ1-2; tentative D call: TRBD1 (5 bases). CDR3 length equals 14 residues. Deletions cut 0 bases from V and 6 bases from J, with 12 bases between. Germline V gene lookup returns CDR1 SGHRS and CDR2 YFSETQ. The CDR3 sequence is CASSLAGGTNGYTF. The CDR3 DNA follows: TGCGCCAGCAGCTTGGCCGGCGGGACCAATGGCTACACCTTC.

V gene TRBV27 combines with J gene TRBJ2-1, with D possibly being TRBD2 (5 bases). CDR1 MNHEY and CDR2 SMNVEV come from the germline V gene (reference sequence). CDR3 length: 14 residues. V lost 7 bases and J lost 2, with 12 bases in between. The CDR3 nucleotides are TGTGCCAGCACCCAACGGGGAGCCTACAATGAGCAGTTCTTC. Translated: CASTQRGAYNEQFF.

The chain couples TRBV29-1 to TRBJ1-2; TRBD1 matches at 10 bases. The CDR3 loop spans 13 amino acids. V lost 8 bases, J lost 5 bases, and 8 bases stayed unmatched. The germline gives CDR1 SQVTM, CDR2 ANQGSEA. CDR3: CSHSGQGGYGYTF. CDR3 DNA sequence: TGCAGCCACTCCGGACAGGGGGGTTATGGCTACACCTTC.

The chain employs TRBV28 and TRBJ1-2; the match to TRBD1 covers 7 bases. With 6 bases clipped from V and 1 base from J, the junction kept 5 bases outside the gene matches. The CDR3 is made up of 14 amino acids. The germline V gene encodes CDR1 MDHEN and CDR2 SYDVKM. The CDR3 sequence: CASSPTGLNYGYTF. The CDR3 coding sequence is TGTGCCAGCAGCCCGACAGGGCTTAACTATGGCTACACCTTC.

CDR3 nucleotide sequence: TGTGCCAGCAGCGGCCGTCTCCAGACAAACACCGGGGAGCTGTTTTTT. It specifies CASSGRLQTNTGELFF. The rearrangement links TRBV7-2 to TRBJ2-2; D not resolved. Germline CDR1 SGHTA, CDR2 FQGNSA. This CDR3 has 16 amino acids. V was pared by 5 bases and J by 2 bases, with 15 bases between.

The rearrangement uses TRBV7-3 and TRBJ1-2; 7 bases fit TRBD1. The CDR3 consists of 15 residues. Trimming took 1 base from V and 2 from J; bases not matched to a gene: 4. The germline CDR1 and CDR2 sequences are SGHTA and FQGTGA. The CDR3 bases are TGTGCCAGCAGCTTAAGAGGGGGCGCGAACTATGGCTACACCTTC. The encoded protein is CASSLRGGANYGYTF.

V and J are TRBV5-1 and TRBJ2-7; 8 bases are a match to TRBD1. V dropped 4 bases and J dropped 2; count of bases not matched to a gene: 8. Germline V CDR1 and CDR2: SGHRS, YFSETQ. CDR3 length: 15 residues. The CDR3 sequence is CASSLGQVSPYEQYF. CDR3 bases: TGCGCCAGCAGCCTGGGACAGGTGAGCCCCTACGAGCAGTACTTC.